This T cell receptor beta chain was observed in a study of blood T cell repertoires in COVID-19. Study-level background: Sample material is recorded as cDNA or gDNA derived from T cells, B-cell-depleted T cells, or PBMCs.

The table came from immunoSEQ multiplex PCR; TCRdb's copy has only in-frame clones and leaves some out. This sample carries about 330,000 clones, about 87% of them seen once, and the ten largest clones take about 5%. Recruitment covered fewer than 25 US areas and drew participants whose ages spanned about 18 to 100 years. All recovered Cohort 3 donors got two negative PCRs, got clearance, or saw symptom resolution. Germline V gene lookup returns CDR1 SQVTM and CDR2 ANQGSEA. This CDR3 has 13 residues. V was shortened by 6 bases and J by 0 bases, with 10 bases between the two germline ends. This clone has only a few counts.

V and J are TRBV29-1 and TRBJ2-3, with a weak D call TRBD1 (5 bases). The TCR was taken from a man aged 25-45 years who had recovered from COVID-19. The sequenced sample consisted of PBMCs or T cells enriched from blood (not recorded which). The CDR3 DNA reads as TGCAGCGTGACAGTTTCTAGCACAGATACGCAGTATTTT. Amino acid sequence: CSVTVSSTDTQYF.